The 17 T cell receptor beta chains reported below all come from one sample, sequenced in a study of patients and donors after allogeneic stem cell transplantation. In TCRdb, the RT-PCR reads were re-called with MiXCR into one record per CDR3 protein. The sample lists tens of thousands of distinct CDR3 sequences, around 28% seen once, with approximately 48% in the top ten. Sequencing was done on a sample of blood, either unsorted or a sorted T cell fraction (not recorded which). These receptors were taken from a human donor who was either an allogeneic HSCT recipient or a stem cell or donor lymphocyte infusion donor (not recorded which). It is not recorded whose cells these are; they may come from a transplant donor.

This clonotype was observed a few times. The chain has TRBV24-1 and TRBJ2-3; 8 nucleotides agree with TRBD1. V shed 4 bases, J shed 2 bases, and the junction held 4 bases outside the gene matches. Germline assignment: CDR1 KGHDR and CDR2 SFDVKD. This CDR3 contains 15 residues. CDR3 protein: CATSEPTGVTDTQYF. The CDR3 DNA is TGTGCCACCAGTGAACCGACAGGGGTCACAGATACGCAGTATTTT.

In its sample, this clonotype ranks as medium-sized. This chain uses TRBV6-5 with TRBJ2-2; perhaps D is TRBD1 or TRBD2 (6 bases each). The V and J ends lost 7 bases and 6 bases respectively, with 9 bases between them. The CDR3 is made up of 12 amino acids. Per the germline V gene, CDR1 is MNHEY and CDR2 is SVGAGI. CDR3 sequence (DNA): TGTGCCAGCAATAGGGGGGCCGGGGAGCTGTTTTTT. Encoded protein: CASNRGAGELFF.

The chain uses TRBV7-2 and TRBJ2-1, with TRBD2 matching over 7 bases. There are 16 residues in the CDR3. The V gene end was trimmed by 5 bases and the J gene end by 4 bases; junction bases not matched to a gene: 11. CDR1 SGHTA and CDR2 FQGNSA come from the germline V gene. The CDR3 here is CASSTSLARPYNEQFF. The DNA of the CDR3 is TGTGCCAGCAGCACCTCACTAGCGCGCCCTTACAATGAGCAGTTCTTC. Full variable domain (missing parts from reference TRBV7-2 and TRBJ2-1): GAGVSQSPSNKVTEKGKDVELRCDPISGHTALYWYRQSLGQGLEFLIYFQGNSAPDKSGLPSDRFSAERTGGSVSTLTIQRTQQEDSAVYLCASSTSLARPYNEQFFGPGTRLTVL.

The V and J genes are TRBV6-6 and TRBJ2-7; maybe TRBD1 (6 bases). Germline assignment: CDR1 MNHNY and CDR2 SVGAGI (reference sequence). CDR3 length equals 16 residues. Between the trimmed V and J ends, which lost 1 base and 4 bases, there was a span of 17 bases. Here the CDR3 reads CASSYFPGQRSYEQYF. CDR3 sequence (DNA): TGTGCCAGCAGTTACTTTCCGGGACAACGTTCTTACGAGCAGTACTTC.

In its sample, this clonotype was seen a few times. The chain has TRBV10-3 and TRBJ2-2, with D possibly matching TRBD2 (5 bases). V dropped 4 bases and J dropped 0 bases, with 12 bases sitting between them. This CDR3 has 16 residues. Germline assignment: CDR1 ENHRY and CDR2 SYGVKD. The CDR3: CAISVNLATNTGELFF. In DNA, the CDR3 is TGTGCCATCAGTGTTAATCTAGCCACGAACACCGGGGAGCTGTTTTTT.

This sequence joins TRBV19 and TRBJ2-5, with a weak D call TRBD2 (5 bases). This CDR3 is 15 amino acids long. Germline assignment: CDR1 LNHDA and CDR2 SQIVND (reference sequence). V was pared by 6 bases and J by 2 bases, with 16 bases between. The CDR3 coding sequence is TGTGCCAGTAGATCCGGGAAGACACCACAAGAGACCCAGTACTTC. Its translation is CASRSGKTPQETQYF.

CDR3 DNA: TGTGCCAGCAGCCCTCGAGGAGGGAACTATGGCTACACCTTC. It is translated as CASSPRGGNYGYTF. This chain joins TRBV9 and TRBJ1-2, with unresolved D. Deletions cut 4 bases from V and 2 bases from J, with 12 bases between. CDR1 is SGDLS and CDR2 is YYNGEE in the germline V gene. The CDR3 spans 14 residues. The complete variable domain, with remaining parts taken from reference TRBV9 and TRBJ1-2, reads DSGVTQTPKHLITATGQRVTLRCSPRSGDLSVYWYQQSLDQGLQFLIQYYNGEERAKGNILERFSAQQFPDLHSELNLSSLELGDSALYFCASSPRGGNYGYTFGSGTRLTVV.

The chain combines TRBV20-1 with TRBJ1-1; TRBD1 matches 9 bases. The CDR3 is 15 residues long. Germline CDR1 reads DFQATT; CDR2 reads SNEGSKA (reference sequence). V lost 3 bases to trimming and J lost 8 bases; unmatched junction nucleotides: 13. The CDR3 reads CSASGLGTGSREAFF. DNA for the CDR3: TGCAGTGCTAGCGGGTTAGGGACAGGGAGTCGGGAAGCTTTCTTT.

The gene calls are TRBV15 and TRBJ2-3; D gene unclear. V lost 1 base and J lost 4, with 6 bases in between. Germline-derived CDR1 and CDR2 are LNHNV and YYDKDF (reference sequence). This CDR3 has 13 residues. The CDR3 loop is CATSRGSADTQYF. The DNA of the CDR3 is TGTGCCACCAGCAGAGGCTCGGCAGATACGCAGTATTTT.

This clonotype was picked up many times. This chain uses TRBV20-1 with TRBJ1-2; 7 nucleotides align to TRBD1. Germline assignment: CDR1 DFQATT and CDR2 SNEGSKA (reference sequence). The J segment lost 7 bases and the V segment lost 4 bases, leaving 9 bases of the junction unmatched. This CDR3 is built from 13 residues. This CDR3 is CSAMGSRGGGYTF. CDR3 coding DNA: TGCAGTGCTATGGGTTCCAGGGGGGGTGGCTACACCTTC.

Only a few counts were recorded for this clonotype. V usage is TRBV12-3 or TRBV12-4 and J usage is TRBJ1-4; D is unclear. The CDR3 is 15 residues long. Trimming stripped 5 bases from V and 3 bases from J, with 13 bases between. DNA for the CDR3: TGTGCCAGCAGTACCGGTCTGAACCCTAATGAAAAACTGTTTTTT. The encoded protein is CASSTGLNPNEKLFF.

This clonotype showed up just a few times. This chain links TRBV5-6 with TRBJ1-2, with 9 bases lining up with TRBD1. Germline V lookup: CDR1 SGHDT, CDR2 YYEEEE. The junction had 3 bases not matched to a gene; V was cut back by 3 bases and J by 3 bases. This CDR3 is 14 amino acids long. The CDR3 DNA reads as TGTGCCAGCAGCTACCGGGACAGGGACTATGGCTACACCTTC. This gives the protein CASSYRDRDYGYTF.

This clonotype was found a few times. The chain links TRBV6-5 to TRBJ2-1; tentatively, D is TRBD1 (5 bases). This CDR3 has 16 residues. Trimming shortened V by 0 bases and J by 0 bases, and 9 bases separated the two germline ends. Germline lookup yields CDR1 MNHEY and CDR2 SVGAGI. For the CDR3, the DNA is TGTGCCAGCAGTTACTCGGGGCAGTACTCCTACAATGAGCAGTTCTTC. Amino acid sequence: CASSYSGQYSYNEQFF.

In this sample, this clonotype turned up a few times. The chain employs TRBV30 and TRBJ1-4, with D unclear. Germline V lookup: CDR1 GTSNPN, CDR2 SVGIG (reference sequence). V was cut by 3 bases and J by 7 bases, with 3 bases left in between. The CDR3 has 10 residues. DNA for the CDR3: TGTGCCTGGAGCCGTGAAAAACTGTTTTTT. Translating it yields CAWSREKLFF.

In this sample, this clonotype turned up many times. CDR3 coding DNA: TGTGCCAGCAGCCGTGGCGGGGGTCAGCCCCAGCATTTT. This sequence encodes CASSRGGGQPQHF. This sequence joins TRBV6-5 and TRBJ1-5, with D tentatively TRBD1 (5 bases). The V gene lost 6 bases and the J gene lost 6 bases, with 12 bases spanning the gap. The CDR3 covers 13 residues. The germline gives CDR1 MNHEY, CDR2 SVGAGI.

The V gene is TRBV29-1, the J gene TRBJ2-3; 8 bases are shared with TRBD1. The germline V gene encodes CDR1 SQVTM and CDR2 ANQGSEA. The CDR3 sequence is 15 residues long. Unmatched junction bases numbered 10, after V lost 6 bases and J lost 2 bases. Written as DNA, the CDR3 is TGCAGCGTCCTGGGACAGGAGGATCCCACAGATACGCAGTATTTT. As protein: CSVLGQEDPTDTQYF.

The rearrangement joins TRBV5-1 to TRBJ2-5; D remains unclear. Germline CDR1 is SGHRS and CDR2 is YFSETQ. V lost 1 base, J lost 4 bases, and 8 bases lay in between. This CDR3 is 13 amino acids long. DNA for the CDR3: TGCGCCAGCAGCTTGTGGATCCCAGAGACCCAGTACTTC. Encoded protein: CASSLWIPETQYF.